This T cell receptor (beta chain) appears in the sequencing data of a study of memory CD4+ T cells and cytomegalovirus serostatus. The study, taken as a whole, reports: Of 150 to 200 reported CMV TCRbeta sequences, about 70 were found in memory CD4+ repertoires.

Per the authors' pipeline: Out-of-frame sequences were removed, leaving 2 million to 2.5 million distinct TCRbeta sequences. The assay was immunoSEQ multiplex PCR, and TCRdb's table has in-frame clones only and misses some. V and J calls and clone size come straight from that table; D and trimming were deduced from the DNA. Among roughly 50,000 clones listed, around 82% were seen once. The V end lost 4 bases, the J end lost 0 bases, and 11 bases lay between the germline ends. CDR3 length: 15 amino acids. CDR1 and CDR2 (germline): LGHNA, YSLEER. The sort gate was single viable CD3+CD4+CD8-CD45RO+ cells for memory CD4+ T cells. Serostatus was set by detecting CMV pp150, pp28, p38, p52 IgG. Total CD4+ T cells were enriched by CD4 positive selection. Of note for this clone: Antigen unknown.

The TCR sequence derives from an adult in good health and CMV-seronegative. Some clones in this sample may be carry-over from other donors' samples. Specimen: memory CD4+ T cells from blood. This sequence joins TRBV4-3 and TRBJ2-3; D perhaps matches TRBD1 (6 bases). CDR3 DNA: TGCGCCAGCAGCCGAGGACAGCCGAGCACAGATACGCAGTATTTT. Translation: CASSRGQPSTDTQYF.